Listed here is a single T cell receptor beta chain. Its matching antigen is unknown. 5'RACE with constant-segment primers built TCRalpha and TCRbeta cDNA libraries with UMIs. TCRdb called the 5' RACE reads again in MiXCR, with one record for every CDR3 protein. The sample lists about 290,000 distinct CDR3 sequences, 15% to 20% occurring once. The sample originates from a study of T-cell memory formation after mild COVID-19. Study-level points and caveats: Cross-reactive memory appears to have joined, as suggested by some responding clones showing up in pre-infection memory. Day 15 to 85 contracting clones showed balanced CD4/CD8; day 15 to 37 expanders favored CD4+. Mainly in CM and EM were contracting CD4+ clones; CD8+ were in EMRA.

Looked up from germline, CDR1 is MNHEY and CDR2 is SVGAGI. There are 15 residues in the CDR3. V lost 0 bases, J lost 2 bases, and 9 bases lay in between. The sequence was collected from a man younger than 30 who had mild COVID-19 (a few samples of this study predate the infection). Cell type and time point are not known. The specimen was PBMCs or a T cell subset sorted from them (not recorded which). The V gene is TRBV6-5, the J gene TRBJ2-3, with a weak D call TRBD1 (5 bases). The CDR3 here is CASSYSTQVTDTQYF. CDR3 in DNA: TGTGCCAGCAGTTACTCGACACAGGTCACAGATACGCAGTATTTT.